The present T cell receptor beta chain was sequenced within a study of radiation and T cells in renal cell carcinoma. The protocol was immunoSEQ multiplex PCR, while the TCRdb copy is restricted to in-frame clones and leaves out a portion. The sample contains 13,000 or so clones, approximately 68% of which appear only once. This CDR3 is 12 amino acids long. CDR1 is SNHLY, CDR2 FYNNEI, per germline. V was trimmed by 6 bases and J by 11 bases, leaving 16 bases between them. The treatment here: treatment-naive control, cytoreductive nephrectomy. The sample in question was tumor tissue, obtained from a patient whose treatment was nephrectomy without radiotherapy. This receptor was taken from a woman at least 80 years old with renal cell carcinoma. The chain has TRBV2 and TRBJ1-1; D unresolved. CDR3 DNA: TGTGCCAGCAGGAGCCCTTTGTTTCGGGCTTTCTTT. It is translated as CASRSPLFRAFF.